Listed below are T cell receptor beta chains from one sample, sequenced in a study of T-cell reconstitution after alpha-beta-depleted transplantation in children. One entry per CDR3 protein results from TCRdb running MiXCR on the PCR reads. The table has a few hundred thousand distinct CDR3 sequences, roughly 10% seen once. The sequences come from peripheral blood, collected 180 days after TCRalphabeta/CD19-depleted stem cell transplant. Source of these receptors: a male patient aged 2-15 years who had a stem cell transplant for chronic granulomatous disease, so the T cells may come from the graft donor. CDR3s include the opening cysteine and the closing phenylalanine or tryptophan. Each record gives: D gene, V gene, J gene, CDR3 protein. D genes are given only for firm matches.

-	TRBV7-8	TRBJ2-1	CASSSGSGPNGNNEQFF
-	TRBV7-9	TRBJ2-7	CASSQGTVEQYF
-	TRBV19	TRBJ1-5	CASTRGSNQPQHF
TRBD1	TRBV12-3/TRBV12-4	TRBJ2-1	CASRRTGVNEQFF
TRBD1	TRBV2	TRBJ2-3	CASKRDRGPDTQYF
-	TRBV4-2	TRBJ2-3	CASSQTELDTQYF
TRBD1	TRBV18	TRBJ2-1	CASSQTGPSFYNEQFF
TRBD2	TRBV5-6	TRBJ2-7	CASSAGTRVTYEQYF
-	TRBV2	TRBJ1-1	CASSEKWSRDGYMNTEAFF
-	TRBV7-2	TRBJ2-7	CASSLELSGGYEQYF
TRBD2	TRBV7-7	TRBJ2-1	CASSPSAGLPHNEQFF